What follows are 16 T cell receptor beta chains derived from one specimen sequenced in a study of early T cells in non-severe SARS-CoV-2 infection. TCRdb re-called the 5' RACE reads with MiXCR, one entry per CDR3 protein. The sample holds about 130,000 distinct CDR3 sequences, 14% to 15% seen once. Sequencing was carried out using whole blood. Receptor source: an adult who was a healthcare worker with PCR-confirmed SARS-CoV-2 infection or an uninfected control (not recorded which).

This clonotype turned up a few times. The chain employs TRBV12-3 or TRBV12-4 and TRBJ1-1, with TRBD1 as a possible D gene (5 bases). The CDR3 runs 14 residues. Trimming took off 6 bases at V and 2 bases at J, with 13 bases between the two ends. The CDR3 spells CASSPQALNTEAFF. In nucleotides, the CDR3 is TGTGCCAGCAGCCCACAGGCATTAAACACTGAAGCTTTCTTT.

The CDR3 loop reads CSARDSGNTDTQYF. In nucleotides, the CDR3 is TGCAGTGCTAGGGATAGCGGAAACACAGATACGCAGTATTTT. The V and J genes are TRBV20-1 and TRBJ2-3, with a weak D call TRBD2 (6 bases). CDR1 and CDR2 (germline): DFQATT, SNEGSKA (reference sequence). V lost 3 bases to trimming and J lost 2 bases, with 12 bases between them. This CDR3 contains 14 residues.

This clonotype was counted a few times. For the CDR3, the DNA is TGTGCCAGCAGGCCCTCGGGGACAGGGGCAGAGACCCAGTACTTC. Amino acid sequence: CASRPSGTGAETQYF. This rearrangement joins TRBV3-1 to TRBJ2-5; 10 bases are shared with TRBD1. V was pared by 6 bases and J by 4 bases, with 8 bases of the junction left unmatched. The CDR3 is made up of 15 amino acids. The germline V gene encodes CDR1 LGHDT and CDR2 YNNKEL (reference sequence).

The chain has TRBV7-6 and TRBJ1-1; D unresolved. The V gene's germline CDR1 is SGHVS and CDR2 FNYEAQ. The germline V and J ends were trimmed by 1 base and 1 base, with 7 bases remaining between them. This CDR3 has 14 amino acids. The CDR3 DNA sequence: TGTGCCAGCAGCTTAGAATGGAAGAACACTGAAGCTTTCTTT. This encodes CASSLEWKNTEAFF. The full variable domain, in which reference TRBV7-6 and TRBJ1-1 provide the parts outside the CDR3, is GAGVSQSPRYKVTKRGQDVALRCDPISGHVSLYWYRQALGQGPEFLTYFNYEAQQDKSGLPNDRFSAERPEGSISTLTIQRTEQRDSAMYRCASSLEWKNTEAFFGQGTRLTVV.

The rearrangement joins TRBV10-3 to TRBJ1-2; a possible D gene is TRBD1 (5 bases). CDR3 length: 13 residues. The V end was cut by 1 base, the J end by 6 bases, with 9 bases between. Per germline, CDR1 ENHRY and CDR2 SYGVKD. The DNA for the CDR3 is TGTGCCATCAGTGAGTTCACAGGCGATGGCTACACCTTC. This translates into CAISEFTGDGYTF.

The chain recombines TRBV12-3 or TRBV12-4 with TRBJ1-6; D perhaps matches TRBD1 (5 bases). There are 13 residues in the CDR3. V gave up 3 bases and J gave up 10 bases, with 10 bases separating them. As DNA, the CDR3 is TGTGCCAGCAGTTTGCTTGAGGGGTCACCCCTCCACTTT. Protein sequence: CASSLLEGSPLHF.

This clonotype has only a few counts. CDR3 nucleotides: TGTGCCAGCAGCCATCATCTCAACTATGGCTACACCTTC. Amino acid sequence: CASSHHLNYGYTF. This sequence joins TRBV5-5 and TRBJ1-2; D unclear. This CDR3 has 13 residues. Germline V gene data show CDR1 as SGHKS and CDR2 as YYEKEE (reference sequence). V was trimmed by 4 bases and J by 2 bases, leaving 9 bases between them.

V usage is TRBV2 and J usage is TRBJ2-5; D perhaps matches TRBD2 (6 bases). The CDR3 spans 12 residues. Germline CDR1 is SNHLY and CDR2 is FYNNEI. Trimming shortened V by 8 bases and J by 2 bases, and 9 bases separated the two germline ends. The CDR3 reads CASRDLQETQYF. The DNA of the CDR3 is TGTGCCAGCCGGGACTTACAAGAGACCCAGTACTTC. Drawing the rest from reference TRBV2 and TRBJ2-5, the complete variable domain is EPEVTQTPSHQVTQMGQEVILRCVPISNHLYFYWYRQILGQKVEFLVSFYNNEISEKSEIFDDQFSVERPDGSNFTLKIRSTKLEDSAMYFCASRDLQETQYFGPGTRLLVL.

The V and J genes are TRBV18 and TRBJ2-1; possible D gene TRBD2, 6 bases. The CDR3 extends over 15 amino acids. CDR1 and CDR2 from the germline V gene are KGHSH and LQKENI. Trimming shortened V by 0 bases and J by 5 bases, and 11 bases separated the two germline ends. The CDR3 DNA follows: TGTGCCAGCTCACCACCAGGACTAAGAAACAATGAGCAGTTCTTC. Its translation: CASSPPGLRNNEQFF.

This chain joins TRBV23-1 and TRBJ2-1; D unclear. TRBV23-1 is identified as an open reading frame with a role that is uncertain. The CDR3 runs 13 residues. Trimming removed 3 bases at V and 6 bases at J, with 9 bases between. The CDR3 coding sequence is TGCGCCAGCAGTCACCCAAGAGCCAATGAGCAGTTCTTC. Residues: CASSHPRANEQFF.

Points on this clonotype: The germline gene is not matched at one end of the junction; a read error may be the cause. The V and J genes are TRBV29-1 and TRBJ2-1; possibly TRBD2 for D (5 bases). The CDR3 has 12 amino acids. The germline V gene has CDR1 SQVTM and CDR2 ANQGSEA. The CDR3 sequence: CSVEESGGLRLF. The CDR3 nucleotides read TGCAGCGTTGAAGAGAGCGGCGGACTTCGACTCTTC.

A remark on this clonotype: A much larger clonotype is one base distant, so this may be a read error. The V and J genes are TRBV11-2 and TRBJ2-7, with 7 nucleotides matching TRBD1. Germline assignment: CDR1 SGHAT and CDR2 FQNNGV. The CDR3 runs 16 residues. The CDR3 sequence is CAGSLYSTGTVDEQYF. In DNA form, the CDR3 reads TGTGCCGGCAGCCTATACTCGACAGGGACAGTGGACGAGCAGTACTTC.

This clonotype occurred a few times. The rearrangement links TRBV7-9 to TRBJ1-3; 8 positions match TRBD1. This CDR3 contains 17 residues. CDR1 is SEHNR and CDR2 is FQNEAQ in the germline V gene (reference sequence). The junction had 11 bases not matched to a gene; V was cut back by 6 bases and J by 1 base. The CDR3 nucleotides are TGTGCCAGCAGAAGACCGGGACAGGAATTTTCTGGAAACACCATATATTTT. It translates to CASRRPGQEFSGNTIYF.

The genes are TRBV4-2 and TRBJ2-2; 8 bases fit TRBD2. Per germline, CDR1 LGHNA and CDR2 YNFKEQ. With 3 bases clipped from V and 4 bases from J, the junction kept 7 bases outside the gene matches. This CDR3 region has 16 residues. Here the CDR3 reads CASSHDRGGGTGELFF. The CDR3 nucleotides are TGTGCCAGCAGCCACGATCGGGGGGGAGGCACCGGGGAGCTGTTTTTT.

The rearrangement links TRBV3-1 to TRBJ2-3; tentatively, D is TRBD2 (5 bases). The CDR3 sequence is 14 residues long. Germline V gives CDR1 LGHDT, CDR2 YNNKEL (reference sequence). V was shortened by 3 bases and J by 6 bases, with 13 bases between the two germline ends. This CDR3 reads CASSQGWGVDTQYF. The CDR3 nucleotides are TGTGCCAGCAGCCAGGGCTGGGGAGTGGATACGCAGTATTTT.

The sample holds a few counts of this clonotype. This chain connects TRBV30 to TRBJ2-3, with 10 nucleotides matching TRBD2. This CDR3 has 14 residues. The V gene's germline CDR1 is GTSNPN and CDR2 SVGIG (reference sequence). V was clipped by 4 bases and J by 6 bases; unmatched bases: 7. In nucleotides, the CDR3 is TGTGCCTGGACGTCTAGCGGGGGAGTTGATACGCAGTATTTT. Protein: CAWTSSGGVDTQYF.